This passage covers 5 T cell receptor beta chains from one sample sequenced in a study of blood T cell repertoires in COVID-19. The table came from immunoSEQ multiplex PCR; TCRdb's copy has only in-frame clones and leaves some out. The sample holds about 95,000 clones, 70% to 85% seen once. The sequenced sample was peripheral blood. The receptors here all came from a human donor in a cohort sampled during active COVID-19.

This clone was counted once. The chain employs TRBV6-6 and TRBJ2-7; 8 nucleotides agree with TRBD2. V dropped 4 bases and J dropped 0; count of bases not matched to a gene: 8. The CDR3 runs 16 residues. Per germline, CDR1 MNHNY and CDR2 SVGAGI (reference sequence). Here the CDR3 reads CASSWASGPSSYEQYF. CDR3 coding DNA: TGTGCCAGCAGTTGGGCTAGCGGGCCCTCCTCCTACGAGCAGTACTTC.

This chain joins TRBV5-4 and TRBJ2-4, with a possible D match to TRBD2 (5 bases). CDR3 length: 13 amino acids. The germline V and J ends were trimmed by 0 bases and 6 bases, with 7 bases remaining between them. Germline-derived CDR1 and CDR2 are SGHNT and YYREEE (reference sequence). CDR3 in DNA: TGTGCCAGCAGCTTGGAGGGAGCAAACATTCAGTACTTC. Translation: CASSLEGANIQYF.

This chain connects TRBV9 to TRBJ1-1; 7 bases agree with TRBD1. The CDR3 loop spans 15 amino acids. Germline CDR1 reads SGDLS; CDR2 reads YYNGEE. V trimming: 3 bases; J trimming: 5 bases; junction bases outside the gene matches: 10. The CDR3 nucleotides are TGTGCCAGCAGCGGCCGACAGGGCTCGGGTACTGAAGCTTTCTTT. This codes for CASSGRQGSGTEAFF.

This rearrangement joins TRBV29-1 to TRBJ2-7, with 10 bases identical to TRBD1. Looked up from germline, CDR1 is SQVTM and CDR2 is ANQGSEA. The trim removed 1 base at V and 3 bases at J, leaving 6 bases unmatched. The CDR3 is 15 residues long. This CDR3 is CSVEGRQGAGYEQYF. CDR3 nucleotides: TGCAGCGTTGAAGGAAGACAGGGGGCAGGCTACGAGCAGTACTTC.

In its sample, this clone was seen once. The V gene is TRBV19, the J gene TRBJ1-4; D not resolved. Trimming removed 3 bases at V and 2 bases at J, with 10 bases between. The germline V gene encodes CDR1 LNHDA and CDR2 SQIVND (reference sequence). The CDR3 length is 15 residues. Written as DNA, the CDR3 is TGTGCCAGTAGTATCCGACTTCTGACTAATGAAAAACTGTTTTTT. As protein: CASSIRLLTNEKLFF.